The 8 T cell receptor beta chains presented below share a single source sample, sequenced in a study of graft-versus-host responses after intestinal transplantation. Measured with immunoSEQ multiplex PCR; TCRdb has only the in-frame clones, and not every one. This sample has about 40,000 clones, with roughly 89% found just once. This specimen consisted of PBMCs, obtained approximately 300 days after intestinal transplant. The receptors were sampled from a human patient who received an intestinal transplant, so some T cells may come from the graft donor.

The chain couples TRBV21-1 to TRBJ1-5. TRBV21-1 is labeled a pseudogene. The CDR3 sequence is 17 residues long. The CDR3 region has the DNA TGTGCCAGCAGCAAAGTCGTCGGGAGACATAGCAATCAGCCCCAGCATTTT. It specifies CASSKVVGRHSNQPQHF.

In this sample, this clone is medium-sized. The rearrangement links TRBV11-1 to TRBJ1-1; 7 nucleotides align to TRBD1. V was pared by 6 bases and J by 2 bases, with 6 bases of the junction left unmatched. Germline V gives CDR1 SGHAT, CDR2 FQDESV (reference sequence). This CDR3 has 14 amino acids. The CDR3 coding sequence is TGTGCCAGCAGTTTCGGGACAGAAAACACTGAAGCTTTCTTT. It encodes CASSFGTENTEAFF. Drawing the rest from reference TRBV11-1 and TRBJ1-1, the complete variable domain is EAEVAQSPRYKITEKSQAVAFWCDPISGHATLYWYRQILGQGPELLVQFQDESVVDDSQLPKDRFSAERLKGVDSTLKIQPAELGDSAMYLCASSFGTENTEAFFGQGTRLTVV.

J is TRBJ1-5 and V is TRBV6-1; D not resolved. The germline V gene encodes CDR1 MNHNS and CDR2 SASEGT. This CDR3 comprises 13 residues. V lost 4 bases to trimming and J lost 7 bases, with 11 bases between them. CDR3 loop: CASSVEIEQPQHF. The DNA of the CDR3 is TGTGCCAGCAGTGTCGAGATTGAGCAGCCCCAGCATTTT.

The CDR3: CASYPGGSSYNEQFF. The CDR3 coding sequence is TGTGCCTCCTACCCGGGGGGTAGCTCCTACAATGAGCAGTTCTTC. This sequence joins TRBV2 and TRBJ2-1; 7 nucleotides line up with TRBD2. The germline CDR1 and CDR2 sequences are SNHLY and FYNNEI. The ends lost 11 bases at V and 0 bases at J; junction bases unmatched: 10. The CDR3 runs 15 residues.

CDR3 sequence (DNA): TGCGCCAGCAGCTTGTTTGGGGAGGAGACCCAGTACTTC. As protein: CASSLFGEETQYF. The V and J genes are TRBV5-1 and TRBJ2-5, with D tentatively TRBD2 (5 bases). From germline, CDR1 is SGHRS and CDR2 YFSETQ. CDR3 length: 13 residues. V lost 1 base and J 5 bases, leaving 9 bases between the germline ends.

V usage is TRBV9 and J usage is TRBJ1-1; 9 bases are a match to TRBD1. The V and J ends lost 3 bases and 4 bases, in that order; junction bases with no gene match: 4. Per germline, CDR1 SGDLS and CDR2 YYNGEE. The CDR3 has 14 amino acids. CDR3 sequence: CASSARQGVTEAFF. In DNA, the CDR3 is TGTGCCAGCAGCGCCCGACAGGGGGTCACTGAAGCTTTCTTT.

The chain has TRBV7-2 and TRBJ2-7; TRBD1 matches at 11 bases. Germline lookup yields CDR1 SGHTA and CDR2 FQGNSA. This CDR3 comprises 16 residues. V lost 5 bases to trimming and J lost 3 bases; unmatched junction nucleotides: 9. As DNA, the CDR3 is TGTGCCAGCAGCATAAGGACAGGGGGCGGAAACTACGAGCAGTACTTC. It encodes CASSIRTGGGNYEQYF.

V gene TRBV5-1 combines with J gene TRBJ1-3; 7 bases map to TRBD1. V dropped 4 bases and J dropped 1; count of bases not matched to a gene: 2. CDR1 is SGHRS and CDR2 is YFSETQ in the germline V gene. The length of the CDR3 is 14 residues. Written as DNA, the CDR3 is TGCGCCAGCAGCCGACAGGGTTCTGGAAACACCATATATTTT. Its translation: CASSRQGSGNTIYF.